This T cell receptor (beta chain) was observed in a study of blood T cell repertoires in COVID-19. About the study: T cells, B-cell-depleted T cells, or PBMCs supplied cDNA or gDNA.

TCRdb keeps only in-frame clones here, not all; method: immunoSEQ multiplex PCR. The profile shows 310,000 or so clones, approximately 83% of them singletons. This CDR3 contains 13 residues. The germline V gene has CDR1 SGHAT and CDR2 FQNNGV. The V gene lost 3 bases and the J gene lost 6 bases, with 9 bases spanning the gap. Sequencing input: peripheral blood. The rearrangement uses TRBV11-2 and TRBJ1-5; possible D gene TRBD1, 6 bases. The sequence was obtained from a woman aged 25 to 45 who had recovered from COVID-19. For the CDR3, the DNA is TGTGCCAGCAGCTTGGGGGCAGGTCAGCCCCAGCATTTT. Translated: CASSLGAGQPQHF.